Below, 5 T cell receptor beta chains from the same sample are listed, as sequenced in a study of T cell repertoires in cytomegalovirus infection. TCRdb passed the reads through MiXCR, listing each CDR3 protein once. The sample records about 180,000 distinct CDR3 sequences, roughly 14% being singletons. The sequenced sample consisted of PBMCs. These receptors all stem from a human donor in good health (CMV status not recorded). Some clones in this sample may be carry-over from other donors' samples.

This chain joins TRBV7-9 and TRBJ2-1; D perhaps matches TRBD2 (7 bases). The CDR3 length is 14 residues. The germline V gene encodes CDR1 SEHNR and CDR2 FQNEAQ (reference sequence). V lost 4 bases and J 9 bases, leaving 16 bases between the germline ends. In DNA, the CDR3 is TGTGCCAGCAGCTCCCTCGGGGGGCGATCTGAGCAGTTCTTC. It translates to CASSSLGGRSEQFF. The whole variable domain, remainder taken from reference TRBV7-9 and TRBJ2-1, is DTGVSQNPRHKITKRGQNVTFRCDPISEHNRLYWYRQTLGQGPEFLTYFQNEAQLEKSRLLSDRFSAERPKGSFSTLEIQRTEQGDSAMYLCASSSLGGRSEQFFGPGTRLTVL.

This clonotype was seen at least ten times. The chain couples TRBV7-6 to TRBJ2-7; TRBD2 matches at 8 bases. CDR3 size: 12 residues. CDR1 SGHVS and CDR2 FNYEAQ come from the germline V gene. After removal of 3 bases from V and 6 bases from J, the junction contained 1 base not matched to a gene. This CDR3 is CASSFRGGEQYF. The CDR3, as DNA: TGTGCCAGCAGCTTCCGGGGGGGCGAGCAGTACTTC.

V gene TRBV6-6 combines with J gene TRBJ2-7; TRBD1 aligns across 9 bases. This CDR3 has 16 amino acids. Looked up from germline, CDR1 is MNHNY and CDR2 is SVGAGI (reference sequence). V gave up 2 bases and J gave up 6 bases; unmatched junction bases: 11. The chain's CDR3 is CASSYPDRGHLGEQYF. The CDR3, as DNA: TGTGCCAGCAGTTACCCGGACAGGGGTCATTTGGGCGAGCAGTACTTC.

The genes are TRBV28 and TRBJ1-2; D ambiguous. The V end lost 2 bases, the J end lost 8 bases, and 12 bases lay between the germline ends. Germline V gives CDR1 MDHEN, CDR2 SYDVKM. The CDR3 runs 13 residues. The CDR3 DNA follows: TGTGCCAGCAGTTTAGACCAGGTTGGGGGCTACACCTTC. This gives the protein CASSLDQVGGYTF.

This clonotype has only a few counts. V and J are TRBV29-1 and TRBJ2-7; no definite D call. The V gene lost 3 bases and the J gene lost 0 bases, with 6 bases spanning the gap. Germline values: CDR1 SQVTM, CDR2 ANQGSEA. The CDR3 is 12 amino acids. CDR3 in DNA: TGCAGCGTTGAGAATGGCTCCTACGAGCAGTACTTC. This gives the protein CSVENGSYEQYF.